Sequencing of this T cell receptor (beta chain) was carried out in a study of cytomegalovirus exposure and HLA in healthy donors. Findings of the study overall: Most observed TCR sequences were rare, whereas some public TCRs were detected in many donors.

Vbeta (60) and Jbeta (13) primers were used in the PCR. Clones were sequenced by immunoSEQ multiplex PCR, and TCRdb holds only the in-frame ones, with some missing. The sample yields about 130,000 clones, more than 65% seen once. This clone was detected only a few times. Its antigen is still unknown. The CDR3 loop spans 15 amino acids. Trimming shortened V by 0 bases and J by 7 bases, and 12 bases separated the two germline ends. CDR1 is SEHNR, CDR2 FQNEAQ, per germline (reference sequence). This chain links TRBV7-9 with TRBJ1-4; unclear D gene. The sequence was collected from a man aged 50-59 years in good health and CMV-seronegative. Sequences were obtained from PBMCs. DNA of the CDR3: TGTGCCAGCAGCTTAGCGCGGGGTCGGGGTGAAAAACTGTTTTTT. Amino acids: CASSLARGRGEKLFF.